Each of the 2 T cell receptor beta chains below was sequenced from the same sample in a study of blood T cell repertoires in COVID-19. Profiling relied on immunoSEQ multiplex PCR, and the TCRdb table lists in-frame clones only, not all of them. The data hold some 330,000 clones, with under 95% observed a single time. What was sequenced was PBMCs or T cells enriched from blood (not recorded which). These receptors all come from a woman aged 25 to 39 who had recovered from COVID-19.

The rearrangement uses TRBV11-2 and TRBJ2-1; 12 bases map to TRBD2. Germline CDR1 and CDR2: SGHAT and FQNNGV. With V trimmed by 1 base and J by 7 bases, 5 bases remained unmatched. CDR3 size: 16 residues. The CDR3 loop reads CASSLGRLAGANEQFF. In DNA, the CDR3 is TGTGCCAGCAGCTTAGGACGACTAGCGGGGGCGAATGAGCAGTTCTTC. Together with reference TRBV11-2 and TRBJ2-1, the CDR3 gives the full variable domain: EAGVAQSPRYKIIEKRQSVAFWCNPISGHATLYWYQQILGQGPKLLIQFQNNGVVDDSQLPKDRFSAERLKGVDSTLKIQPAKLEDSAVYLCASSLGRLAGANEQFFGPGTRLTVL.

V and J are TRBV4-1 and TRBJ2-7; a weak D match, TRBD1 (6 bases). CDR3 length: 13 amino acids. CDR1 is MGHRA and CDR2 is YSYEKL in the germline V gene. V shed 3 bases and J shed 7 bases, with 13 bases lying between them. The CDR3 spells CASSQPRGREQYF. The DNA of the CDR3 is TGCGCCAGCAGCCAGCCCAGGGGCCGAGAGCAGTACTTC.